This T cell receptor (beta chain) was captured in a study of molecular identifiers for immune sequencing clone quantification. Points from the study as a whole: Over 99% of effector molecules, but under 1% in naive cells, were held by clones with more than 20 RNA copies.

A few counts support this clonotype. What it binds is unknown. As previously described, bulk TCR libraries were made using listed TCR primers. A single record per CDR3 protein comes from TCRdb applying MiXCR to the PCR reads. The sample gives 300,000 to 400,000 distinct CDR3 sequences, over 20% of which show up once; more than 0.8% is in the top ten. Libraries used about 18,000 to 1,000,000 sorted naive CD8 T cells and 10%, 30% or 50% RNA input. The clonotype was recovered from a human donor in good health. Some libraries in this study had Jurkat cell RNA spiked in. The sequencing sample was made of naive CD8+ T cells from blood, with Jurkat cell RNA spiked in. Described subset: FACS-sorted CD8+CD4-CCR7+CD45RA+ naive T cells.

The CDR3 sequence: CASSFIPSAGGGTDTQYF. The CDR3 DNA reads as TGTGCCAGCAGTTTCATACCCTCTGCGGGGGGGGGCACAGATACGCAGTATTTT. The chain is built from TRBV12-3 or TRBV12-4 and TRBJ2-3, with TRBD2 matching over 9 bases. This CDR3 is built from 18 residues. V lost 3 bases and J lost 1; bases outside the gene matches: 11.